The present T cell receptor beta chain was sequenced within a study of CD8+ T cells in alopecia areata. At the level of the study: Treatment of the treated patients consisted of oral tofacitinib, 5 to 10 mg twice daily. Study observations and caveats: A large proportion of expanded lesional clones were detected persisting in scalp and blood during tofacitinib. Scalp clonality, along with expanded CD8+ clones among the top 100, was significantly decreased by tofacitinib. Among the cells sequenced in scalp samples are also the resident alphabeta T cells of normal skin.

Looked up from germline, CDR1 is SGHDN and CDR2 is FVKESK. Between the trimmed V and J ends, which lost 0 bases and 2 bases, there was a span of 11 bases. The CDR3 loop spans 15 amino acids. Treatment defined: oral pan-JAK inhibitor, 5-10 mg twice daily. RNA was isolated and reverse transcribed to cDNA, the sequencing template. This table comes from immunoSEQ multiplex PCR, and its TCRdb copy is limited to in-frame clones, with some not included. There are about 210,000 clones in the sample; around two fifths occur only once, and more than 0.4% lies in the top ten. This clone was recorded a few times. Its target is not known.

The sequence was collected from a human donor with alopecia areata. The chain uses TRBV14 and TRBJ2-7; D possibly corresponds to TRBD1 (5 bases). This specimen consisted of CD4+ T cells sorted from blood, obtained at approximately week 30, from a patient treated with tofacitinib. For the CDR3, the DNA is TGTGCCAGCAGCCAAGATCTCTCAGGGCCCTACGAGCAGTACTTC. Residues: CASSQDLSGPYEQYF.